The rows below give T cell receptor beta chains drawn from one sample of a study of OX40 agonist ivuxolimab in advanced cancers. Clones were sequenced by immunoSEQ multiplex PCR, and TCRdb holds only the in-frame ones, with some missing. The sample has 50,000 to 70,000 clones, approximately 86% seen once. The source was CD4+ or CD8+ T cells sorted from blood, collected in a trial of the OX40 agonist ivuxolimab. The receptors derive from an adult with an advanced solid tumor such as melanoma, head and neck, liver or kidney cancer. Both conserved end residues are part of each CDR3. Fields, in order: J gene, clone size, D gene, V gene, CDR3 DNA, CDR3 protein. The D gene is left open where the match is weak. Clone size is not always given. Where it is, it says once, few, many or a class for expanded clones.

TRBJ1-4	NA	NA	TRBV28	TGTGCCAGCATTGGCAGGGGAGCAACTAATGAAAAACTGTTTTTT	CASIGRGATNEKLFF
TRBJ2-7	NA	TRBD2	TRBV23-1	TGCGCCCCTGTTTCGGGGGGGAGCGAGCAGTACTTC	CAPVSGGSEQYF
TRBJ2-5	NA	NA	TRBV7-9	TGTGCCAGCAGCACCGGGCTTGGGTTAGAGACCCAGTACTTC	CASSTGLGLETQYF
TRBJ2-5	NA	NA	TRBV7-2	TGTGCCAGCAGCTTAGCGACAGAAGAGACCCAGTACTTC	CASSLATEETQYF
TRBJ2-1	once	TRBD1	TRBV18	TGTGCCAGCTCACCCAGGGGGAACTACAATGAGCAGTTCTTC	CASSPRGNYNEQFF
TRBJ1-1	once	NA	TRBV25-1	TGTGCCAGCAGTGAACAGGGGTGGGACACTGAAGCTTTCTTT	CASSEQGWDTEAFF
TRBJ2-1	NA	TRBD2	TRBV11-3	TGTGCCAGCAGCCTAGCGGGGCAAGGTGAGCAGTTCTTC	CASSLAGQGEQFF
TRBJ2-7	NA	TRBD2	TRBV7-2	TGTGCCAGCAGCTTAGAGTGGGTGGGAGGGACCTACGAGCAGTACTTC	CASSLEWVGGTYEQYF
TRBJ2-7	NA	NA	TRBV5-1	TGCGCCAGCAGCTTATGGACAGATTACGAGCAGTACTTC	CASSLWTDYEQYF
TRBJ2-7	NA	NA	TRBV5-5	TGTGCCAGCAGCTTCGACCTTTACGAGCAGTACTTC	CASSFDLYEQYF
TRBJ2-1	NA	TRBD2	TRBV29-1	TGCAGCGTTGTAGGAGGACTAGCGGGACGTGAGCAGTTCTTC	CSVVGGLAGREQFF
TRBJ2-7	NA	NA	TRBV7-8	TGTGCCAGCAACCCATCGGGCGGGCGCGGCTACGAGCAGTACTTC	CASNPSGGRGYEQYF
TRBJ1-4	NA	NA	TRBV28	TGTGCCAGCACCCCGCAGGGATCGAAGGCTAATGAAAAACTGTTTTTT	CASTPQGSKANEKLFF
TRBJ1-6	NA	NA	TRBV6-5	TGTGCCAGCAGGGGCAGGTATAATTCACCCCTCCACTTT	CASRGRYNSPLHF
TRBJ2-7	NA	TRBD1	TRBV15	TGTGCCACCAGCAGAGGTGGGACAGGGGCCTACGAGCAGTACTTC	CATSRGGTGAYEQYF
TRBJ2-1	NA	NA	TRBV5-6	TGTGCCAGCAGCTCCCTCAGGCGTCGACCTAAAAATGAGCAGTTCTTC	CASSSLRRRPKNEQFF
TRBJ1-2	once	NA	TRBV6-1	TGTGCCAGCAGTGAGGACGAGGGGGGGCAGAACTATGGCTACACCTTC	CASSEDEGGQNYGYTF
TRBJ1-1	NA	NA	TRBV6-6	TGTGCCAGCAGTTACACGACAGCTAACACTGAAGCTTTCTTT	CASSYTTANTEAFF
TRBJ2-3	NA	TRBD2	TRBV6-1	TGTGCCAGCAGTGCCCCTAGACTAGCGGGCTCGGGGGATACGCAGTATTTT	CASSAPRLAGSGDTQYF
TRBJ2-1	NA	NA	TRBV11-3	TGTGCCAGCAGCTTATCATGGAGCGACCAAAATGAGCAGTTCTTC	CASSLSWSDQNEQFF
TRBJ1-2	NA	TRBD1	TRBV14	TGTGCCAGCAGCCCAGTACAGGGGCGTTCCCGAGCTAACTATGGCTACACCTTC	CASSPVQGRSRANYGYTF
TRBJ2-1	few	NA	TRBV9	TGTGCCAGCAGCGTAGGGTTGTCTCACGGGGATGAGCAGTTCTTC	CASSVGLSHGDEQFF
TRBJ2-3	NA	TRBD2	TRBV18	TGTGCCAGCTCACCAAGGACTAGCGGGTACACAGATACGCAGTATTTT	CASSPRTSGYTDTQYF
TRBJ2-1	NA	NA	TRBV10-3	TGTGCCATCAGTGAAACGGACAATGAGCAGTTCTTC	CAISETDNEQFF
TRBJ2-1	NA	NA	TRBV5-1	TGCGCCAGCAGCTTGGGGTTCAATGAGCAGTTCTTC	CASSLGFNEQFF
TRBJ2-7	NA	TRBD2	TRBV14	TGTGCCAGCAGCATAACGGGAGGGCTATACGAGCAGTACTTC	CASSITGGLYEQYF
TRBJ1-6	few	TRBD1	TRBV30	TGTGCCTGGAGCCGGGGGACAGGGGATAATTCACCCCTCCACTTT	CAWSRGTGDNSPLHF
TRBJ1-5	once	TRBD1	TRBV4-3	TGCGCCAGCAGCCGGGGGGACAGAGTACCCGAACAGCCCCAGCATTTT	CASSRGDRVPEQPQHF
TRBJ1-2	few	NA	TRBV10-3	TGTGCCATCAGTGAGTCAGGGGTGGCCTATGGCTACACCTTC	CAISESGVAYGYTF
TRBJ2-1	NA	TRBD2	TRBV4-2	TGTGCCAGCAGCCAAGATCCCGGGACTAGCGGGAGTTCTGAGCAGTTCTTC	CASSQDPGTSGSSEQFF
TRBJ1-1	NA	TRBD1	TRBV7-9	TGTGCCAGCAGCTTAACGTCCGGACAGGGGAACACTGAAGCTTTCTTT	CASSLTSGQGNTEAFF
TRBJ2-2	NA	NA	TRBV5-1	TGCGCCAGCAGCTTGGAGGGGGGGCTGGCCGGGGAGCTGTTTTTT	CASSLEGGLAGELFF
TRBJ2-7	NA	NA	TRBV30	TGTGCCTGGAGTGTACAAATGGAAGGTGGAGAGCAGTACTTC	CAWSVQMEGGEQYF
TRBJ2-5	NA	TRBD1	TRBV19	TGTGCCAGTGGGACAGGGCAAGTAGAGACCCAGTACTTC	CASGTGQVETQYF
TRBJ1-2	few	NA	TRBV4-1	TGCGCCAGCAGCCACGTAGGGACGGGACGGTCTGGCTACACCTTC	CASSHVGTGRSGYTF
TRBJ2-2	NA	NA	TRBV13	TGTGCCAGCAGCTTTGGCGGGATGAACGGGGAGCTGTTTTTT	CASSFGGMNGELFF
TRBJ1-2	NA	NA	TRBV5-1	TGCGCCAGCAGCGGGGACGATTATGGCTATGGCTACACCTTC	CASSGDDYGYGYTF
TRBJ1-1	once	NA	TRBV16	TGTGCCAGCAGCCCCGCGGGCTTTTCGGCTTTCTTT	CASSPAGFSAFF
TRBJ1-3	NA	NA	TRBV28	TGTGCCAGCAAAATGGGATCCCTTTCTGGAAACACCATATATTTT	CASKMGSLSGNTIYF
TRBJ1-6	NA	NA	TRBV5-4	TGTGCCAGCAGCCAGGTAGGGGTTGATTCACCCCTCCACTTT	CASSQVGVDSPLHF
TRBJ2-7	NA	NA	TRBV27	TGTGCCAGCAGTCCGATTCCCCCGGGACTTTCCTACGAGCAGTACTTC	CASSPIPPGLSYEQYF
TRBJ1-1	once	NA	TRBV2	TGTGCCAGCAGTGTACGGCCCGAAGCTTTCTTT	CASSVRPEAFF
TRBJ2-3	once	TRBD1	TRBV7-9	TGTGCCAGCAGCTTAAGGAGAGGGGGCCAAGATACGCAGTATTTT	CASSLRRGGQDTQYF
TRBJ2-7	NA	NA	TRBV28	TGTGCCAGCAGTCCTACGGGGGTCTACGAGCAGTACTTC	CASSPTGVYEQYF
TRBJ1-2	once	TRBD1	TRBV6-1	TGTGCCAGCAGTGAACCGGGACAGGGGCCCTTCCTCTATGGCTACACCTTC	CASSEPGQGPFLYGYTF
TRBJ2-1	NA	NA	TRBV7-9	TGTGCCAGCAGCTTAGCTCGTTCGGGACACGCATTTTCCAATGAGCAGTTCTTC	CASSLARSGHAFSNEQFF
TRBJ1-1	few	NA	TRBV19	TGTGCCAGTAGTGAAAACACGGTCCACACTGAAGCTTTCTTT	CASSENTVHTEAFF
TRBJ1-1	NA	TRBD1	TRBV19	TGTGCCAGTAGTTTATGGACAGGGGCTAATGAAGCTTTCTTT	CASSLWTGANEAFF
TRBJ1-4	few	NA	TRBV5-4	TGTGCCAGCAGCTTGCAGGGAGGCGAAAAACTGTTTTTT	CASSLQGGEKLFF
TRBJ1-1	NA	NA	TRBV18	TGTGCCAGCTCATCGGACACGAGCACTGAAGCTTTCTTT	CASSSDTSTEAFF
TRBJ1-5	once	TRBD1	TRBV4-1	TGCGCCAGCAGCGCCCAGGGGGCAGGACAGCCCCAGCATTTT	CASSAQGAGQPQHF
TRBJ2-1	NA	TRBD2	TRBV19	TGTGCCAGTAGTAAAGAACTAGCGGGAGGGGAGGAGCAGTTCTTC	CASSKELAGGEEQFF
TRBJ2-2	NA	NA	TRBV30	TGTGCCTGGAGCACGATCACCGGGGAGCTGTTTTTT	CAWSTITGELFF
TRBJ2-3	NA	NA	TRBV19	TGTGCCAGTAGTGCCGACACAGGAAATACGCAGTATTTT	CASSADTGNTQYF
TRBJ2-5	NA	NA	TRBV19	TGTGCCAGTAGTGAGGCGGGGACCCAAGAGACCCAGTACTTC	CASSEAGTQETQYF
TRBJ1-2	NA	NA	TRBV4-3	TGCGCCAGCAGCCAAGATAATGATTCGGGACACCCCTATGGCTACACCTTC	CASSQDNDSGHPYGYTF